This entry lists 17 T cell receptor beta chains sequenced from one sample in a study of control samples from healthy donors and cancer patients. Using immunoSEQ multiplex PCR, the repertoire was profiled, and TCRdb retains in-frame clones only, with some absent. The data hold 100,000 to 150,000 clones, with about nine tenths observed a single time. The source material was PBMCs. These receptors came from a man over 45 with head and neck cancer.

V is TRBV2 and J is TRBJ2-3; 7 bases align to TRBD2. The V gene end was trimmed by 10 bases and the J gene end by 4 bases; junction bases not matched to a gene: 14. Germline CDR1 and CDR2: SNHLY and FYNNEI. This CDR3 has 15 amino acids. The CDR3 sequence: CATPPQRAGADTQYF. CDR3 bases: TGTGCCACCCCCCCCCAGCGGGCGGGGGCAGATACGCAGTATTTT.

The rearrangement joins TRBV5-4 to TRBJ2-5; 8 positions match TRBD1. CDR3 length: 16 residues. Germline V gives CDR1 SGHNT, CDR2 YYREEE (reference sequence). The junction had 9 bases not matched to a gene; V was cut back by 0 bases and J by 5 bases. The CDR3 spells CASSLVTGGSSETQYF. The DNA of the CDR3 is TGTGCCAGCAGCTTGGTTACAGGGGGGTCGAGTGAGACCCAGTACTTC.

The table lists this clone with a few counts. The rearrangement links TRBV9 to TRBJ1-4; D is perhaps TRBD1 (6 bases). The V end lost 0 bases, the J end lost 5 bases, and 14 bases lay between the germline ends. CDR3 length: 16 residues. From germline, CDR1 is SGDLS and CDR2 YYNGEE. The CDR3 bases are TGTGCCAGCAGCGTAGAACAGGGACCTCCCAATGAAAAACTGTTTTTT. Protein sequence: CASSVEQGPPNEKLFF.

The rearrangement links TRBV3-1 (or the pseudogene TRBV3-2) to TRBJ2-1; D ambiguous. CDR1 is LGHDT and CDR2 is YNNKEL in the germline V gene (reference sequence). Trimming removed 1 base from V and 4 bases from J, with 5 bases in between. CDR3 length equals 13 residues. This CDR3 is CASSQVVYNEQFF. CDR3 bases: TGTGCCAGCAGCCAAGTAGTATACAATGAGCAGTTCTTC.

The genes are TRBV27 and TRBJ2-1; the D gene is possibly TRBD1 (6 bases). CDR1 and CDR2 (germline): MNHEY, SMNVEV (reference sequence). This CDR3 contains 12 residues. V lost 5 bases and J 10 bases, leaving 12 bases between the germline ends. The CDR3 reads CASSATGREQFF. The CDR3 bases are TGTGCCAGCAGTGCTACAGGGAGAGAGCAGTTCTTC.

V and J are TRBV20-1 and TRBJ1-4, with D uncertain. V shed 5 bases and J shed 8 bases, with 9 bases lying between them. The CDR3 spans 11 residues. The germline V gene has CDR1 DFQATT and CDR2 SNEGSKA (reference sequence). CDR3 region: CSAPPDEKLFF. As DNA, the CDR3 is TGCAGTGCTCCCCCCGACGAAAAACTGTTTTTT.

The V call is TRBV25-1, the J call TRBJ1-1, with D uncertain. The V gene's germline CDR1 is MGHDK and CDR2 SYGVNS. With 1 base removed from V and 6 bases from J, the gap between germline ends came to 9 bases. The CDR3 spans 13 residues. CDR3 residues: CASSEWRLAEAFF. The CDR3 coding sequence is TGTGCCAGCAGTGAATGGAGGTTGGCTGAAGCTTTCTTT.

The chain joins TRBV3-1 (or the pseudogene TRBV3-2) to TRBJ2-3; 7 positions match TRBD2. Germline values: CDR1 LGHDT, CDR2 YNNKEL (reference sequence). J gave up 7 bases and V 7 bases, and 17 bases lay outside the gene matches. The CDR3 sequence is 16 residues long. The CDR3 protein is CASNSNPGLPPYTQYF. The CDR3, as DNA: TGTGCCAGCAATTCGAACCCGGGACTACCACCGTATACGCAGTATTTT.

This clone was observed a single time. The chain employs TRBV27 and TRBJ2-3, with D perhaps matching TRBD1 (6 bases). CDR3 length: 16 residues. Germline V gives CDR1 MNHEY, CDR2 SMNVEV (reference sequence). V shed 2 bases and J shed 1 base, with 13 bases lying between them. The CDR3 coding sequence is TGTGCCAGCAGTTTAATGTCGGCAGGGGGCACAGATACGCAGTATTTT. Amino acids: CASSLMSAGGTDTQYF.

The chain is built from TRBV28 and TRBJ1-2; D unresolved. Germline CDR1 and CDR2: MDHEN and SYDVKM. CDR3 length: 14 amino acids. Trimming removed 5 bases at V and 1 base at J, with 11 bases between. Here the CDR3 DNA reads TGTGCCAGCAGTCCCGAGGGAGGTAACTATGGCTACACCTTC. It specifies CASSPEGGNYGYTF.

The chain employs TRBV7-2 and TRBJ2-5; possible D gene TRBD1, 8 bases. V dropped 4 bases and J dropped 5 bases, with 17 bases sitting between them. Per the germline V gene, CDR1 is SGHTA and CDR2 is FQGNSA. This CDR3 region has 15 residues. The CDR3 here is CASSSNTGGGETQYF. The CDR3 nucleotides are TGTGCCAGCAGCTCAAATACAGGGGGAGGGGAGACCCAGTACTTC.

V usage is TRBV7-3 and J usage is TRBJ2-1, with unresolved D. Germline CDR1 reads SGHTA; CDR2 reads FQGTGA. V gave up 2 bases and J gave up 8 bases, with 10 bases separating them. The CDR3 length is 13 residues. DNA of the CDR3: TGTGCCAGCAGCTTATGGCGTTATGATGAGCAGTTCTTC. Protein: CASSLWRYDEQFF.

This rearrangement joins TRBV11-2 to TRBJ2-5, with a weak D call TRBD2 (5 bases). V lost 5 bases, J lost 2 bases, and 9 bases lay in between. CDR1 SGHAT and CDR2 FQNNGV come from the germline V gene. The CDR3 totals 13 residues. The CDR3 bases are TGTGCCAGCAGCCTAAGAGGGCAAGAGACCCAGTACTTC. Residues: CASSLRGQETQYF.

This rearrangement joins TRBV7-9 to TRBJ2-3, with 13 bases that match TRBD2. Germline values: CDR1 SEHNR, CDR2 FQNEAQ (reference sequence). The length of the CDR3 is 18 residues. Trimming took 1 base from V and 4 from J; bases not matched to a gene: 8. The CDR3 sequence is CASSLGRPGTSGADTQYF. CDR3 bases: TGTGCCAGCAGCTTAGGCCGTCCCGGGACTAGCGGGGCAGATACGCAGTATTTT.

This clone was counted only a few times. The chain links TRBV11-2 to TRBJ2-2; D not certain. The length of the CDR3 is 16 residues. CDR1 is SGHAT, CDR2 FQNNGV, per germline. The V gene lost 0 bases and the J gene lost 2 bases, with 10 bases spanning the gap. The CDR3 sequence is CASSLDPVPNTGELFF. The CDR3 bases are TGTGCCAGCAGCTTAGATCCTGTCCCAAACACCGGGGAGCTGTTTTTT.

The V and J genes are TRBV29-1 and TRBJ2-1; D possibly uses TRBD1 or TRBD2 (5 bases each). This CDR3 is 14 amino acids long. The V end lost 4 bases, the J end lost 9 bases, and 19 bases lay between the germline ends. Germline V gene sequence: CDR1 SQVTM, CDR2 ANQGSEA. CDR3 sequence (DNA): TGCAGCGTTGGAGGGGTTGGATCTCTTGGTGAGCAGTTCTTC. Its protein product is CSVGGVGSLGEQFF.

This chain connects TRBV10-2 to TRBJ2-5; 12 bases are shared with TRBD2. Germline-derived CDR1 and CDR2 are WSHSY and SAAADI. The CDR3 has 14 amino acids. After removal of 4 bases from V and 10 bases from J, the junction contained 7 bases not matched to a gene. CDR3 DNA: TGCGCCAGCAGTGTGGCTAGCGGGGGGGGGAGCCAGTACTTC. It encodes CASSVASGGGSQYF.